This entry describes one T cell receptor beta chain. The data originate from a study of T cells in Graves' hyperthyroidism and ophthalmopathy. This CDR3 is 15 amino acids long. V dropped 3 bases and J dropped 9; count of bases not matched to a gene: 10. From germline, CDR1 is GTSNPN and CDR2 SVGIG (reference sequence). There were TCR beta CDR3 regions amplified from RNA transcripts. A set of HTBI primers served as the primers for a first-round RT-PCR of the TCR CDR3. One entry per CDR3 protein results from TCRdb running MiXCR on the multiplex PCR reads. This sample carries 550,000 to 800,000 distinct CDR3 sequences, around 15% of them seen once, and the ten largest clones take 15%. Newly diagnosed hyperthyroidism, duration under 2 months, in patients aged 18 to 65.

The material sequenced was blood. V gene TRBV30 combines with J gene TRBJ2-1, with 11 bases fitting TRBD2. This TCR was sampled from a man aged 50 to 60 with Graves' hyperthyroidism. This chain's CDR3 is CAWRKTSGAWSEQFF. The DNA for the CDR3 is TGTGCCTGGAGAAAGACTAGCGGGGCCTGGAGTGAGCAGTTCTTC.